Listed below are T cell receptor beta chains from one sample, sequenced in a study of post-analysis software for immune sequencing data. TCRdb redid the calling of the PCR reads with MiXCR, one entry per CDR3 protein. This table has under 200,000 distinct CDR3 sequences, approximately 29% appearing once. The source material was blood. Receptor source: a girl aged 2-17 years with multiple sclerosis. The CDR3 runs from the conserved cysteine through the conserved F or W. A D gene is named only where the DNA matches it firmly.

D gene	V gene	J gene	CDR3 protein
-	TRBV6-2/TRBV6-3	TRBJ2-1	CASSYNMVLDNEQFF
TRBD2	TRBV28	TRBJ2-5	CASSPPGREETQYF
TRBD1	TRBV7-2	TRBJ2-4	CASSQDRVKHIQYF
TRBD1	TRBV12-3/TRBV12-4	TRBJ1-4	CASSIGQGTKNEKLFF
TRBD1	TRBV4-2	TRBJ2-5	CASSPQGASETQYF
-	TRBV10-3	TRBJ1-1	CAISESGSGSTEAFF
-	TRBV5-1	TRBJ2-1	CASSLAEGSSYNEQFF
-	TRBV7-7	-	CASSLGPHYEQYF
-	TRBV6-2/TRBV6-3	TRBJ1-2	CASSYSGTRFNYGYTF
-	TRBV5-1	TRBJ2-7	CASSLDRSGERTYEQYF
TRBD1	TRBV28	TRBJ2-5	CASSNSGGEETQYF
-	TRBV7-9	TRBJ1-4	CASSPQTGSPNEKLFF
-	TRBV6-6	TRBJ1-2	CASSPSPWADTF
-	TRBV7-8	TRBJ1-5	CARRRSRDPSNQPQHF
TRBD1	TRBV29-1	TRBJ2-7	CSGTGGHEQYF
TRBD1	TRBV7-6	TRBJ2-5	CASSSSTGLEQYF
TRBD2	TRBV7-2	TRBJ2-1	CASSLTRGDYNEQFF
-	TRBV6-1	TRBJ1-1	CASSKSGGLNTEAFF
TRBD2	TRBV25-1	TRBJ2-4	CAGSETSGGGRNIQYF
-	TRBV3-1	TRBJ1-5	CASSPGSGRGGNQPQHF
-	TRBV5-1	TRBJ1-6	CASSLKDRHDPLHF
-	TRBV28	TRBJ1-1	CASSPWATNTEAFF
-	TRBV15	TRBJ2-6	CATSRDLFSSGANVLTF
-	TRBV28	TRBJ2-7	CASSLGVAEQYF
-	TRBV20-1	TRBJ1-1	CSARVTGMNTEAFF
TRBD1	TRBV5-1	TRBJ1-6	CASSTGQGNSPLHF
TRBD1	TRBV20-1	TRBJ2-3	CSARRGQGTDTQYF
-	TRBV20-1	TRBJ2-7	CSAGDPSEQYF
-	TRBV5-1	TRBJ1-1	CASSSQGLRAEAFF
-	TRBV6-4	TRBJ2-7	CASIPKGDTSYEQYF
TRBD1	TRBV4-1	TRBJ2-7	CTSSQIGTGSYEQYF
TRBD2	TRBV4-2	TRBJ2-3	CASSQEVAGEGDTQYF
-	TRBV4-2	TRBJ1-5	CASSRGRNQPQHF
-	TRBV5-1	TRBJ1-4	CASSLLGVFGEKLFF
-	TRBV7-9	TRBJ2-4	CASSLSDQAKNIQYF
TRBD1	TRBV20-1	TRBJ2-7	CSADDRGSAYEQYF
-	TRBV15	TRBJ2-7	CATSGAPTQGKYF
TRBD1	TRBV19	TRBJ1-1	CASRGDRDHTEAFF
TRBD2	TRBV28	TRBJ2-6	CASGIGGGAAGANVLTF
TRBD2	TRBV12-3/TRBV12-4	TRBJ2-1	CASSRLAGGYNEQFF
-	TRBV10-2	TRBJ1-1	CASRPGLNTEAFF
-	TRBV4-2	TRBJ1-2	CASSQGEWGLKGYTF
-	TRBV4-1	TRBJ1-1	CASSQLGGTEAFF
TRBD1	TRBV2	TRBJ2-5	CASGGAPGGQETQYF
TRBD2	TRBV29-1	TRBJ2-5	CSVDEGRLAGAETQYF
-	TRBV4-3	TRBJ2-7	CASSQVGQPYEQYF
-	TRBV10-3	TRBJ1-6	CAISGQVNSPLHF
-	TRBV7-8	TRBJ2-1	CAGSLVRGYNEQFF
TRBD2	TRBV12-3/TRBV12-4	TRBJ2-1	CASSSTSGSNEQFF
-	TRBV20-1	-	CSARGDVKETQYF
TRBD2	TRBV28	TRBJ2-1	CASSRLAGGRSEQFF
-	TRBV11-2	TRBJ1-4	CASSYQPLTTNEKLFF
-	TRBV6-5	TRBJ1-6	CASSYSPRGVVSPLHF
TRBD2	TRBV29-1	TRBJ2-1	CSASQREGRNEQFF
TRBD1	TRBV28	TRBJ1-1	CASSLGQKAFF
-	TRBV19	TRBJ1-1	CASSLLGWSTEAFF
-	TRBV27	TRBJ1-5	CASSNRLARGNSNQPQHF
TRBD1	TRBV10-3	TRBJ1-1	CAISERGQGARDTEAFF
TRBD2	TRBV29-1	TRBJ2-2	CSAQAGVYTGELFF
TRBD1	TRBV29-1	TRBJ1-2	CSVVTGTVAYGYTF